The TCR beta chain under discussion was sequenced for a study of blood T cell repertoires in COVID-19. Assay: immunoSEQ multiplex PCR; the TCRdb copy retains only in-frame clones and omits some. The sample records under 60,000 clones, around 87% being singletons. Trimming took 0 bases from V and 4 from J, leaving 16 bases between them. The CDR3 runs to 17 residues. Germline CDR1 and CDR2: SGHAT and FQNNGV. This clonotype was obtained from a human donor with acute or convalescent COVID-19. The donor label of this sample is uncertain. The V call is TRBV11-2, the J call TRBJ2-1; D is possibly TRBD2 (6 bases). The sequenced material came from peripheral blood. CDR3: CASSLDSLGGGYNEQFF. CDR3 in DNA: TGTGCCAGCAGCTTAGATTCGTTGGGGGGTGGTTACAATGAGCAGTTCTTC.